This T cell receptor beta chain was retrieved from a study of beta chain features in type 1 diabetes. Germline V gene data show CDR1 as LGHNA and CDR2 as YSLEER. V gave up 4 bases and J gave up 4 bases; unmatched junction bases: 8. The CDR3 length is 16 residues. This clone was picked up a small number of times. Its antigen remains unknown. Every bit of the isolated RNA underwent reverse transcription, so sequencing read expressed TCRB transcripts. Measured with immunoSEQ multiplex PCR; TCRdb has only the in-frame clones, and not every one. In the table there are more than 300,000 clones, roughly 13% of which are singletons. Study-level results: Moderately but significantly shorter TCRB CDR3s were found in Type 1 diabetes patients in all four CD4+ subsets.

The TCR sequence derives from a woman younger than 35 with type 1 diabetes. J is TRBJ2-5 and V is TRBV4-3; 11 nucleotides align to TRBD1. The specimen was naive CD4+ T cells from blood. The CDR3 DNA reads TGCGCCAGCAGCCCCTCCGGGACAGGGGGAGGAGAGACCCAGTACTTC. It yields the protein CASSPSGTGGGETQYF.